This is a list of T cell receptor beta chains from one sample in a study of lymphopenia after photon versus proton radiotherapy. Measured with immunoSEQ multiplex PCR; TCRdb has only the in-frame clones, and not every one. Among 25,000 to 30,000 clones listed, approximately 87% were seen once. Source: peripheral blood, taken from a patient treated with proton-based radiotherapy. The receptors come from a woman aged 55-70 years with cholangiocarcinoma. Some clones in this sample may be carry-over from other donors' samples. The CDR3 runs from the conserved cysteine through the conserved F or W. A D gene is named only where the DNA matches it firmly. The size of a clone is reported for some rows only, either as once, few or many, or as a class for expanded clones.

j_call v_call d_call clone_size cdr3_aa cdr3_nt
TRBJ2-1 TRBV6-5 . . CASSYPGNRPNEQFF TGTGCCAGCAGTTACCCAGGGAATCGACCCAATGAGCAGTTCTTC
TRBJ2-7 TRBV7-8 . . CASSPPQGPYEQYF TGTGCCAGCAGCCCCCCGCAGGGACCCTACGAGCAGTACTTC
TRBJ2-3 TRBV2 . . CASSEQWTSDTQYF TGTGCCAGCAGTGAACAGTGGACCTCAGATACGCAGTATTTT
TRBJ1-1 TRBV5-4 TRBD1 . CASSLPDRPREAFF TGTGCCAGCAGCTTGCCGGACAGGCCCCGGGAAGCTTTCTTT
TRBJ2-5 TRBV27 . . CASSLKSGQETQYF TGTGCCAGCAGTTTAAAATCCGGGCAAGAGACCCAGTACTTC
TRBJ2-7 TRBV2 . . CASSEFQKFMLGGF TGTGCCAGCAGTGAGTTCCAGAAGTTTATGTTAGGGGGTTTC
TRBJ1-5 TRBV19 . . CATSQGLWGNQPQHF TGTGCCACCAGTCAGGGGCTTTGGGGCAATCAGCCCCAGCATTTT
TRBJ2-1 TRBV4-3 . . CASSHELALNYNEQFF TGCGCCAGCAGCCACGAGCTAGCGCTTAACTACAATGAGCAGTTCTTC
TRBJ1-2 TRBV9 . . CASSVVSGTYGYTF TGTGCCAGCAGCGTAGTTTCAGGGACCTATGGCTACACCTTC
TRBJ1-2 TRBV14 . once CASSLDTGASGYGYTF TGTGCCAGCAGCCTGGACACGGGAGCTTCGGGCTATGGCTACACCTTC
TRBJ2-1 TRBV6-1 . . CASSEAQGNSYNEQFF TGTGCCAGCAGTGAAGCCCAGGGGAATTCCTACAATGAGCAGTTCTTC
TRBJ2-1 TRBV9 TRBD2 . CASSADGGASGYNEQFF TGTGCCAGCAGCGCCGACGGAGGGGCTAGCGGTTACAATGAGCAGTTCTTC
TRBJ2-7 TRBV7-8 . . CASSLVGASSYEQYF TGTGCCAGCAGCTTAGTCGGCGCGAGCTCCTACGAGCAGTACTTC
TRBJ2-3 TRBV18 . . CASSPTQTGSTDTQYF TGTGCCAGCTCACCGACCCAAACAGGGAGCACAGATACGCAGTATTTT
TRBJ2-1 TRBV7-7 . . CASSPSIRAGEQFF TGTGCCAGCAGCCCCTCAATCAGGGCGGGAGAGCAGTTCTTC
TRBJ2-7 TRBV2 . . CASSKDSYEQYF TGTGCCAGCAGCAAAGACAGCTACGAGCAGTACTTC
TRBJ1-5 TRBV6-5 TRBD1 . CASSYNRQGGQPQHF TGTGCCAGCAGTTACAACCGACAGGGGGGTCAGCCCCAGCATTTT
TRBJ2-3 TRBV11-2 TRBD1 . CASSPDRASDTQYF TGTGCCAGCAGCCCGGACAGGGCATCCGATACGCAGTATTTT
TRBJ1-2 TRBV5-1 . . CASSLGNNYGYTF TGCGCCAGCAGCTTAGGAAATAACTATGGCTACACCTTC
TRBJ2-5 TRBV29-1 . once CSVGETQYF TGCAGCGTCGGGGAGACCCAGTACTTC
TRBJ2-6 TRBV5-5 . . CASSFRAGIGREGANVLTF TGTGCCAGCAGCTTTCGGGCAGGGATTGGGCGGGAAGGGGCCAACGTCCTGACTTTC
TRBJ2-3 TRBV5-1 TRBD2 . CASGTSGGSDTQYF TGCGCCAGCGGGACTAGCGGGGGGTCAGATACGCAGTATTTT
TRBJ2-1 TRBV11-2 TRBD2 . CASSFIAGGYNEQFF TGTGCCAGCAGCTTCATAGCGGGAGGCTACAATGAGCAGTTCTTC
TRBJ2-1 TRBV7-9 TRBD2 . CASSGSNEQFF TGCGCCAGCAGCGGGAGCAATGAGCAGTTCTTC
TRBJ2-1 TRBV18 TRBD2 . CASSPSAAGGHEQFF TGTGCCAGCTCACCCTCCGCAGCGGGAGGGCATGAGCAGTTCTTC
TRBJ2-7 TRBV19 TRBD2 . CASSRPTSGTTYEQYF TGTGCCAGTAGCCGCCCGACTAGCGGGACCACCTACGAGCAGTACTTC